These T cell receptor beta chains were read from a single sample in a study of spatial heterogeneity in lung cancer. TCRdb re-called the 5' RACE reads with MiXCR, one entry per CDR3 protein. The sample has some 70,000 distinct CDR3 sequences, roughly 13% seen once. The specimen was PBMCs, collected at surgery. Receptors were obtained from a male donor with early-stage non-small cell lung cancer. Both conserved end residues are part of each CDR3. The D gene is left open where the match is weak. Clone size is not always given. Where it is, it says once, few, many or a class for expanded clones.

abundance	d_gene	v_gene	j_gene	CDR3nt	CDR3aa
many	TRBD1	TRBV6-2/TRBV6-3	TRBJ2-6	TGTGCCAGCAGCCCCACTCCCTGGGGACAGGGGCTCGCTGGGGCCAACGTCCTGACTTTC	CASSPTPWGQGLAGANVLTF
few	TRBD1	TRBV5-1	TRBJ2-1	TGCGCCAGCAGCAACTTCAGGGGGTTTAACAATGAGCAGTTCTTC	CASSNFRGFNNEQFF
many	-	TRBV10-3	TRBJ2-3	TGTGCCATCAGTGAGTCGAGGGGCCAATCCACAGATACGCAGTATTTT	CAISESRGQSTDTQYF
-	-	TRBV6-6	TRBJ2-1	TGTGCCAGCAGGCAGATTAATGAGCAGTTCTTC	CASRQINEQFF
many	-	TRBV29-1	TRBJ2-6	TGCAGCGTTAGTCAGAACGTTCCCTCTGGGGCCAACGTCCTGACTTTC	CSVSQNVPSGANVLTF
many	TRBD2	TRBV10-3	TRBJ2-3	TGTGCCACCGGACTAGCGGGAGGGCAAGATACGCAGTATTTT	CATGLAGGQDTQYF
medium-sized	TRBD2	TRBV11-1	TRBJ2-3	TGTGCCAGCAGCTCCTTAGCGGGAGTGGGGGCAGATACGCAGTATTTT	CASSSLAGVGADTQYF
many	-	TRBV29-1	TRBJ2-2	TGCAGCGTTGAAGAATGGTCAGGGACCGGGGAGCTGTTTTTT	CSVEEWSGTGELFF
many	TRBD1	TRBV5-1	TRBJ2-7	TGCGCCAGCAGCTTGGAAGGACAGGGGGTGGCCGAGCAGTACTTC	CASSLEGQGVAEQYF
-	-	TRBV6-6	TRBJ1-2	TGTGCCAGCAGTTACTCGGGAGATGGCTACACCTTC	CASSYSGDGYTF
-	-	TRBV15	TRBJ1-1	TGTGCCACCAGCAATTTCAGGGGCGATAACACTGAAGCTTTCTTT	CATSNFRGDNTEAFF
few	-	TRBV6-5	TRBJ1-3	TGTGCCAGCAGTTACTCGAGTGGAAACACCATATATTTT	CASSYSSGNTIYF
-	-	TRBV6-5	TRBJ2-1	TGTGCCAGCAGTTACGACAGATGGAATGAGCAGTTCTTC	CASSYDRWNEQFF
-	TRBD1	TRBV7-7	TRBJ2-2	TGTGCTAGCAGCTTAGTAGGGACAGGGAACACCGGGGAGCTGTTTTTT	CASSLVGTGNTGELFF
few	-	TRBV2	TRBJ2-2	TGTGCCACCGTAGCCGAGGGCCCCGGGGAGCTGTTTTTT	CATVAEGPGELFF
many	-	TRBV4-3	TRBJ1-1	TGCGCCAGCAGCCAAGCCTTTGTAGGCAACACTGAAGCTTTCTTT	CASSQAFVGNTEAFF
few	-	TRBV5-1	TRBJ2-7	TGCGCCAGCAGCTTGGGTACGGTTTCCTTGGAGCAGTACTTC	CASSLGTVSLEQYF
-	TRBD2	TRBV7-6	TRBJ2-1	TGTGCCAGCAGGGTGGGGACTAGGAGCGGCGAGCAGTTCTTC	CASRVGTRSGEQFF
-	TRBD1	TRBV4-1	TRBJ2-7	TGCGCCACCAGTTGGACAGGGGAGGGCTACGAGCAGTACTTC	CATSWTGEGYEQYF
many	-	TRBV5-5	TRBJ2-5	TGTGCCAGCAGCCTCATTCCAGAGACCCAGTACTTC	CASSLIPETQYF
few	TRBD1	TRBV5-4	TRBJ2-7	TGTGCCAGCAGCCGAGACAGGGGAGGCTCCTACGAGCAGTACTTC	CASSRDRGGSYEQYF
-	-	TRBV15	TRBJ1-1	TGTGCCACCAGCAGAGATCCCAACACTGAAGCTTTCTTT	CATSRDPNTEAFF
-	-	TRBV12-5	TRBJ1-1	TGTGCTAGTGGTTTGTGGCAGGGTACTGAAGCTTTCTTT	CASGLWQGTEAFF
-	TRBD1	TRBV12-3/TRBV12-4	TRBJ1-1	TGTGCCAGCAGTTTAGGGACAGGGGCCCTGACCACTGAAGCTTTCTTT	CASSLGTGALTTEAFF
few	-	TRBV7-9	TRBJ2-5	TGTGCCAGCAGCCCCAGTTCTGAGACCCAGTACTTC	CASSPSSETQYF
many	-	TRBV12-3/TRBV12-4	TRBJ2-2	TGTGCCAGTTCGGTCGGGGAGCTGTTTTTT	CASSVGELFF
many	TRBD2	TRBV9	TRBJ2-7	TGTGCCAGCAGCGTAGGTCCCTCTCGCGGGGGTCCCTACGAGCAGTACTTC	CASSVGPSRGGPYEQYF
few	TRBD1	TRBV5-1	TRBJ1-2	TGCGCCAGCAGCCCAGACAGGGTCTATGGCTACACCTTC	CASSPDRVYGYTF
-	-	TRBV7-2	TRBJ1-2	TGTGCCAGCAGCTTAGCGCCGGGGAATAACTATGGCTACACCTTC	CASSLAPGNNYGYTF
-	-	TRBV20-1	TRBJ2-1	TGCAGTGCTTTCGAGTGGGAATCGGAACAATCACAGTTCTTC	CSAFEWESEQSQFF
many	-	TRBV5-6	TRBJ1-4	TGTGCCAGCAGCTCCGGCGGTGGGAATGAAAAACTGTTTTTT	CASSSGGGNEKLFF
-	TRBD2	TRBV2	TRBJ2-7	TGTGCCAGCAGTCCCTCCTCTAGCGGTCGAGACTACGAGCAGTACTTC	CASSPSSSGRDYEQYF
few	-	TRBV11-2	TRBJ1-3	TGTGTCAGCAGCCCCCAAGGGGTACCTGGAAACACCATATATTTT	CVSSPQGVPGNTIYF